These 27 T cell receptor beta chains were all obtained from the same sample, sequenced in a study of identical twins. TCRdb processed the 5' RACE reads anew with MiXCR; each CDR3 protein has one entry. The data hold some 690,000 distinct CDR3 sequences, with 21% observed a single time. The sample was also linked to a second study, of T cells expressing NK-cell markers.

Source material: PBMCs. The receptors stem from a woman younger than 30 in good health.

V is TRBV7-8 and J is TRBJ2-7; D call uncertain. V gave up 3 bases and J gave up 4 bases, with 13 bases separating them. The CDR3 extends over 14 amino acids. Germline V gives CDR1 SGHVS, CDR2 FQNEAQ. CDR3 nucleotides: TGTGCCAGCAGCTTCGGGCCGGAACCGTACGAGCAGTACTTC. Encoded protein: CASSFGPEPYEQYF.

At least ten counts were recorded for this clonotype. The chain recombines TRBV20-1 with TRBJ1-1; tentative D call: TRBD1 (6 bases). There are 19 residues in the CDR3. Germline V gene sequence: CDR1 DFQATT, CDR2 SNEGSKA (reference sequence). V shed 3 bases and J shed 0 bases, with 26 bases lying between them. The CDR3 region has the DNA TGCAGTGCTAGGCGTCAGGGGTACCCTTTGGGGATGATGAACACTGAAGCTTTCTTT. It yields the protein CSARRQGYPLGMMNTEAFF.

This CDR3 is CASSLGLSKHEQYF. CDR3 nucleotide sequence: TGTGCCAGCAGCTTAGGGTTATCTAAGCACGAGCAGTACTTC. The chain carries TRBV7-9 and TRBJ2-7; no clear D. Looked up from germline, CDR1 is SEHNR and CDR2 is FQNEAQ (reference sequence). Trimming stripped 1 base from V and 5 bases from J, with 12 bases between. The CDR3 has 14 amino acids.

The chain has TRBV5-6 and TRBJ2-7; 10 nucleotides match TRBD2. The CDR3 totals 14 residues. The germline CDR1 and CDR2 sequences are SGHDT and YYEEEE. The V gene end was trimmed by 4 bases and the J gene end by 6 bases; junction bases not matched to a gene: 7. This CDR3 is CASSAPAGGLEQYF. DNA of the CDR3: TGTGCCAGCAGCGCACCAGCGGGGGGGCTCGAGCAGTACTTC. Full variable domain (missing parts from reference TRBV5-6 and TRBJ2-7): DAGVTQSPTHLIKTRGQQVTLRCSPKSGHDTVSWYQQALGQGPQFIFQYYEEEERQRGNFPDRFSGHQFPNYSSELNVNALLLGDSALYLCASSAPAGGLEQYFGPGTRLTVT.

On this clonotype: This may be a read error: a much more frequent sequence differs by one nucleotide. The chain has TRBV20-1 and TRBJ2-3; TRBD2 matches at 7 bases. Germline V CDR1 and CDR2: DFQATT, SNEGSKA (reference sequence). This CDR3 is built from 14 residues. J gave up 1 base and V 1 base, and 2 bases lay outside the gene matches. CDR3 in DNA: TGCAGTGCTAGAGCTGCGGGAGGCACAGATACGCAGTATTTT. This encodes CSARAAGGTDTQYF.

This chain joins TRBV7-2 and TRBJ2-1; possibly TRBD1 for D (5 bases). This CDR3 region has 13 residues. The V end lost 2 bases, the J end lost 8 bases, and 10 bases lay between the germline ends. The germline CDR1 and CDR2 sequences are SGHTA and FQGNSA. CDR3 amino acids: CASSLTRDHEQFF. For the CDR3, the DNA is TGTGCCAGCAGCTTAACCAGGGATCATGAGCAGTTCTTC.

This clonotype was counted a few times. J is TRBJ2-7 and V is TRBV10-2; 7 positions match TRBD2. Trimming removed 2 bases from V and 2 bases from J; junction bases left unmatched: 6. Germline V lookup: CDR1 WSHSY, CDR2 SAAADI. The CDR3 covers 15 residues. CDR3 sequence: CASSEESGATYEQYF. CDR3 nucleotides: TGCGCCAGCAGTGAGGAAAGCGGGGCGACCTACGAGCAGTACTTC.

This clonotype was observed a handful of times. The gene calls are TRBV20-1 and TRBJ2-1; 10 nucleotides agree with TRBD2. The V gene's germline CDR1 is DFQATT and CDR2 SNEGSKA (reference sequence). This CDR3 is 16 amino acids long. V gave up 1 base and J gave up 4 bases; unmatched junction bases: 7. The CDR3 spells CSARGASGSLYNEQFF. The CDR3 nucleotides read TGCAGTGCTAGAGGGGCTAGCGGGAGCCTATACAATGAGCAGTTCTTC.

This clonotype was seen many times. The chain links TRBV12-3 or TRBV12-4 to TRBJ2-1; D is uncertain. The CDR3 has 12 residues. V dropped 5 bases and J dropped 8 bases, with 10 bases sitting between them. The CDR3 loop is CASSPRRDEQFF. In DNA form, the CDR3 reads TGTGCCAGCAGTCCCCGGCGCGATGAGCAGTTCTTC.

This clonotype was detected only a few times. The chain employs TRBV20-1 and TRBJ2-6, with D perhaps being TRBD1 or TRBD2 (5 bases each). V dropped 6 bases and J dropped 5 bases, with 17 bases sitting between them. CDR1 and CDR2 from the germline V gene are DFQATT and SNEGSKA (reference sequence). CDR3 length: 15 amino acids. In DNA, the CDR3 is TGCAGTGCCCCTGTAGGGGACGGGTGGGCCAACGTCCTGACTTTC. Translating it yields CSAPVGDGWANVLTF.

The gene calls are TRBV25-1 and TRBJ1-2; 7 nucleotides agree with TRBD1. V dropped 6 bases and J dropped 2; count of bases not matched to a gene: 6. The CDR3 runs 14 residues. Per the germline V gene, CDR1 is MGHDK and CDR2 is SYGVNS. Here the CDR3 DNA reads TGTGCCAGCAGGGACACAGGGGAGAACTATGGCTACACCTTC. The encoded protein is CASRDTGENYGYTF.

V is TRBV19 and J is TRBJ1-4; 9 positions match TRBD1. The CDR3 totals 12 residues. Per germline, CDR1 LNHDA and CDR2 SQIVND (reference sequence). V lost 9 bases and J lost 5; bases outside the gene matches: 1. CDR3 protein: CASGTGNEKLFF. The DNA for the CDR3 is TGTGCCAGCGGGACAGGGAATGAAAAACTGTTTTTT.

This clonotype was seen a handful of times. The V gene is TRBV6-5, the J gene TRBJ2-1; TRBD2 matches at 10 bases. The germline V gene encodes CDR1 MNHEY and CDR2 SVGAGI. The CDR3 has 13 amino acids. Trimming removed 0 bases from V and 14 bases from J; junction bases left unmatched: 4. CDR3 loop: CASSYSKGTSEFF. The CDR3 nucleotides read TGTGCCAGCAGTTACTCTAAGGGGACTAGCGAGTTCTTC.

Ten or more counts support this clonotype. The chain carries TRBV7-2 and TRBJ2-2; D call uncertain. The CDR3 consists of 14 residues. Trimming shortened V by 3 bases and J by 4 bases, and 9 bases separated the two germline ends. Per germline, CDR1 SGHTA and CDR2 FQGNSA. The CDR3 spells CASSLLLSTGELFF. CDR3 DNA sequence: TGTGCCAGCAGCTTGTTACTAAGCACCGGGGAGCTGTTTTTT.

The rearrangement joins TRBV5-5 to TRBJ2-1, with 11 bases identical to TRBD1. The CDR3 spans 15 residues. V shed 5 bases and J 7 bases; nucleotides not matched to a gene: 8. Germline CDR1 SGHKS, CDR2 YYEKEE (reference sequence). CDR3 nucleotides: TGTGCCAGCAGACCTGGACAGGGGGCGGAAAATGAGCAGTTCTTC. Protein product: CASRPGQGAENEQFF.

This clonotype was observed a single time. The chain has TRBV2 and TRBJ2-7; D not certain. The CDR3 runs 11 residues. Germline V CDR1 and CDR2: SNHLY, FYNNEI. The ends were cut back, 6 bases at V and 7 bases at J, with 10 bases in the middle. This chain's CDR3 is CASRELSEQYF. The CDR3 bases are TGTGCCAGCAGGGAGCTTTCAGAGCAGTACTTC.

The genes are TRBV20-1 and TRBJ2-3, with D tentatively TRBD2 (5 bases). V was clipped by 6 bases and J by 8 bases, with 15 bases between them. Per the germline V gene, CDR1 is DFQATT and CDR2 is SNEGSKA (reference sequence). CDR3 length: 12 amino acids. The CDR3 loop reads CSAPGDRGTQYF. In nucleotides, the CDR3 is TGCAGTGCGCCCGGAGACCGGGGTACGCAGTATTTT.

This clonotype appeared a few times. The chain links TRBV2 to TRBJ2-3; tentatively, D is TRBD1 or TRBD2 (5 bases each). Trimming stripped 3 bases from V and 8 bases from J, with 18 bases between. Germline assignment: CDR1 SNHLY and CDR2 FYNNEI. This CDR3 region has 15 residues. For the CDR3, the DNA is TGTGCCAGCAGTGATAGGTGGGCGAGGGACGGTACGCAGTATTTT. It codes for CASSDRWARDGTQYF.

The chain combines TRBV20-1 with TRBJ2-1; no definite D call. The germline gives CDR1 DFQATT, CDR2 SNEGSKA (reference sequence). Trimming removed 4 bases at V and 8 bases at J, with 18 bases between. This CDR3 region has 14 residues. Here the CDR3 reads CSATPGASIHEQFF. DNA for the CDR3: TGCAGTGCTACCCCGGGTGCTAGTATCCATGAGCAGTTCTTC.

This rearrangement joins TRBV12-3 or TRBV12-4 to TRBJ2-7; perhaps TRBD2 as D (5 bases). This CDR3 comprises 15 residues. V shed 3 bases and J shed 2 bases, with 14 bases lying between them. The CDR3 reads CASSLGRRLTYEQYF. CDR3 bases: TGTGCCAGCAGTTTGGGCAGGCGACTAACCTACGAGCAGTACTTC.

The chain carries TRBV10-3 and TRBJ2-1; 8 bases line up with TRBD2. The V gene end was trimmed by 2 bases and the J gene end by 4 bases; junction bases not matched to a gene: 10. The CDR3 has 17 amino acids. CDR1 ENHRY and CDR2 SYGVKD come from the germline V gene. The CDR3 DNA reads TGTGCCATCAGTGAGCACACTAGCGGCACCTCTTACAATGAGCAGTTCTTC. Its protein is CAISEHTSGTSYNEQFF.

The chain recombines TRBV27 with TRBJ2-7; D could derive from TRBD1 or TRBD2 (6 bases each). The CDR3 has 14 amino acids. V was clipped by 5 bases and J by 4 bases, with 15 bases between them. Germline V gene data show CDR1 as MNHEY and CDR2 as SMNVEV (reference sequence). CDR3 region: CASSPKGGTYEQYF. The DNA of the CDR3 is TGTGCCAGCAGTCCCAAGGGGGGTACGTACGAGCAGTACTTC.

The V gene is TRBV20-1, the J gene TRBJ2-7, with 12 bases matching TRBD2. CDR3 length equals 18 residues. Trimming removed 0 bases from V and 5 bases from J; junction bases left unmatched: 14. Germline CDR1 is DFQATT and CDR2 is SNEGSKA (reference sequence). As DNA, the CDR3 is TGCAGTGCTAGAGATCTTACCCAGCTAGCGGGAGGGAACCACGAGCAGTACTTC. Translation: CSARDLTQLAGGNHEQYF.

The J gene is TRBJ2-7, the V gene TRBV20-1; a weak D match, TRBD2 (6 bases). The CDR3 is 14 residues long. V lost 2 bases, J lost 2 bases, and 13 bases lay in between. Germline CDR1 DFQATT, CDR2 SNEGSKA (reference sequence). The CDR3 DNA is TGCAGTGCTAGAAAGCCTAGCGCAACCTACGAGCAGTACTTC. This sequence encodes CSARKPSATYEQYF.

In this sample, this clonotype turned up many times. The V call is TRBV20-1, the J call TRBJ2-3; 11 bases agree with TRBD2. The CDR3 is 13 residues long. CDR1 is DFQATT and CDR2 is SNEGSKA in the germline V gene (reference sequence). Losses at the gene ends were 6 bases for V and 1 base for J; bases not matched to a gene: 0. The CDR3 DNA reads TGCAGTGCGGGACTAGCGGGCACAGATACGCAGTATTTT. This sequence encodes CSAGLAGTDTQYF.

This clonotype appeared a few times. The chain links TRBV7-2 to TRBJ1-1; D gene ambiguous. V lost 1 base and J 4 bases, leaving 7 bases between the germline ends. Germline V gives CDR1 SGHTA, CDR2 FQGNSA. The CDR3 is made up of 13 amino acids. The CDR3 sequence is CASSLEGSTEAFF. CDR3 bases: TGTGCCAGCAGCTTAGAGGGAAGCACTGAAGCTTTCTTT. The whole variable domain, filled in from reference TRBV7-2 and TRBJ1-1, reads GAGVSQSPSNKVTEKGKDVELRCDPISGHTALYWYRQSLGQGLEFLIYFQGNSAPDKSGLPSDRFSAERTGGSVSTLTIQRTQQEDSAVYLCASSLEGSTEAFFGQGTRLTVV.

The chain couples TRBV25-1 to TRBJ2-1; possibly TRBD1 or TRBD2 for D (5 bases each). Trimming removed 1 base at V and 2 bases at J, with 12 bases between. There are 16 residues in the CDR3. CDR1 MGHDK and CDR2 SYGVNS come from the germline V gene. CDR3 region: CASSEWDGTTYNEQFF. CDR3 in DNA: TGTGCCAGCAGTGAATGGGACGGTACTACCTACAATGAGCAGTTCTTC.